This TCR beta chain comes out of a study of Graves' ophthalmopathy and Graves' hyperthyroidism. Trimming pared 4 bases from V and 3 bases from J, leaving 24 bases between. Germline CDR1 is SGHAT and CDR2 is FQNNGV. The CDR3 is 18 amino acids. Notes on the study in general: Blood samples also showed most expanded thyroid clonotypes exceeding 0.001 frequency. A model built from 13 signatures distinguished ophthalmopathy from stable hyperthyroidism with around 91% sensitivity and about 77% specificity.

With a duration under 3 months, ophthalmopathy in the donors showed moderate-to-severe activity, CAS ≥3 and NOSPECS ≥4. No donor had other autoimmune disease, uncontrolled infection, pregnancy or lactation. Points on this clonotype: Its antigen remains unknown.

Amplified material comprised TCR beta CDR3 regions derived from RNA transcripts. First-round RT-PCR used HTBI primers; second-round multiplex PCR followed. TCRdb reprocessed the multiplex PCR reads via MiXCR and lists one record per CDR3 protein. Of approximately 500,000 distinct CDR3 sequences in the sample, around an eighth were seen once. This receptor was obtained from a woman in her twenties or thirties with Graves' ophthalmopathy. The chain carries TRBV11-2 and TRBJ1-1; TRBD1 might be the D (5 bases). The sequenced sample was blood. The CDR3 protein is CASSSPRLGDKRDTEAFF. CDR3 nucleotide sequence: TGTGCCAGCAGCTCCCCCCGACTGGGGGATAAGCGGGACACTGAAGCTTTCTTT.